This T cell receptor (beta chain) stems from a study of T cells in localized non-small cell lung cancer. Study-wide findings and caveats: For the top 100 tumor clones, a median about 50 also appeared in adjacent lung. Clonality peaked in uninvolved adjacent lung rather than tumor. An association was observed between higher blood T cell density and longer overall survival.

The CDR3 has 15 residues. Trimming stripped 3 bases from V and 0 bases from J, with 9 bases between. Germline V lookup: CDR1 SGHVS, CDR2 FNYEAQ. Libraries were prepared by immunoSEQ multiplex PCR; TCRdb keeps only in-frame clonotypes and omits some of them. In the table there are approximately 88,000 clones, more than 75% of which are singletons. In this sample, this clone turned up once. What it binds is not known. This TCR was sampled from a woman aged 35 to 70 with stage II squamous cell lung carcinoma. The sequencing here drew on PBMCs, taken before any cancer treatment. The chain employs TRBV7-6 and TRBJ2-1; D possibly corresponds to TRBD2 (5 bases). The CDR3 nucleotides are TGTGCCAGCAGCTTTAGCGCCAGCTCCTACAATGAGCAGTTCTTC. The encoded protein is CASSFSASSYNEQFF.